This T cell receptor beta chain was found in a study of blood T cell repertoires in COVID-19. Germline values: CDR1 MNHEY, CDR2 SMNVEV (reference sequence). CDR3 length: 15 amino acids. After removal of 2 bases from V and 1 base from J, the junction contained 4 bases not matched to a gene. TCRdb keeps only in-frame clones here, not all; method: immunoSEQ multiplex PCR. The sample carries around 220,000 clones, roughly 80% recorded once. The chain uses TRBV27 and TRBJ1-1; 7 nucleotides align to TRBD1. Sample: peripheral blood. This clonotype was obtained from a woman aged 80 or over with COVID-19, enrolled during active disease. CDR3 protein: CASSLMDRRNTEAFF. CDR3 nucleotide sequence: TGTGCCAGCAGTTTAATGGACAGGAGGAACACTGAAGCTTTCTTT.